This T cell receptor (beta chain) was recovered during a study of cytomegalovirus exposure and HLA in healthy donors. Researchers ran the PCR with 60 Vbeta and 13 Jbeta primers. As processed by the authors: As a later analysis found, there were 70 million to 100 million unique TCR beta chains, of which about 10 million were shared. Sequencing was performed with immunoSEQ multiplex PCR; in TCRdb, only in-frame clones are kept and a portion is missing. The DNA gave D and trimming, while V, J and clone size come from that table. The data contain fewer than 200,000 clones, roughly 85% of them singletons. Donors had nominal health at sampling but likely had unrecorded immune exposures. With 5 bases removed from V and 5 bases from J, the gap between germline ends came to 15 bases. The CDR3 is made up of 14 amino acids. Germline V lookup: CDR1 SEHNR, CDR2 FQNEAQ (reference sequence).

The rearrangement uses TRBV7-9 and TRBJ2-5, with D possibly being TRBD2 (6 bases). Sequenced sample: PBMCs. This clonotype originated in a man aged 35-49 years in good health and CMV-seropositive. The CDR3 DNA reads as TGTGCCAGCAGCCAAGGGGAAGGGAGGGAGACCCAGTACTTC. Translation: CASSQGEGRETQYF.